This T cell receptor (beta chain) was sequenced in a study of beta chain features in type 1 diabetes. Sequenced material consisted of expressed TCRB transcripts (all of the isolated RNA was reverse transcribed). The data were produced by immunoSEQ multiplex PCR, yet TCRdb's version contains in-frame clones alone and is incomplete. The sample yields nearly 250,000 clones, around 14% seen once. Germline CDR1 is SGHVS and CDR2 is FQNEAQ. The V segment lost 5 bases and the J segment 2 bases; nucleotides outside the gene matches: 3. The CDR3 extends over 16 amino acids. Sequenced sample: naive CD4+ T cells from blood. The chain is built from TRBV7-8 and TRBJ2-2, with 12 bases that match TRBD2. The receptor comes from a woman aged 40 to 49 in good health. The CDR3 protein is CASSQLAGGNTGELFF. CDR3 nucleotides: TGTGCCAGCAGCCAACTAGCGGGGGGTAACACCGGGGAGCTGTTTTTT.